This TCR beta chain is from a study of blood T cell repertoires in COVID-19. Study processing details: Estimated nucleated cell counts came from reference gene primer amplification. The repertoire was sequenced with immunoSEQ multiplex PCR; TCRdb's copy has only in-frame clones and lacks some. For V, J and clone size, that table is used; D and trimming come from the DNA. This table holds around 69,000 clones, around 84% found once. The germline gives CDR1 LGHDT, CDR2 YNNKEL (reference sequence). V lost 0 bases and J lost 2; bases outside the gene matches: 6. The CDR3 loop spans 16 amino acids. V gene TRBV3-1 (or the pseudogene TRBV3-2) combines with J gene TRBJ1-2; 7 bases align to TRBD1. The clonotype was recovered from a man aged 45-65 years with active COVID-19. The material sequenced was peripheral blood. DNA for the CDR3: TGTGCCAGCAGCCAAGATTTCGGACAGGTGAACTATGGCTACACCTTC. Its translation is CASSQDFGQVNYGYTF.